This T cell receptor beta chain was identified during a study of OX40 agonist ivuxolimab in advanced cancers. TCRdb keeps only in-frame clones here, not all; method: immunoSEQ multiplex PCR. Of 50,000 or so clones in the sample, about 86% were seen once. V shed 2 bases and J shed 2 bases, with 5 bases lying between them. Germline CDR1 and CDR2: PRHDT and FYEKMQ (reference sequence). The length of the CDR3 is 13 residues. This clone has only one observation. Sequences were derived from CD4+ or CD8+ T cells sorted from blood, sampled in a trial of the OX40 agonist ivuxolimab. This receptor was obtained from an adult with an advanced solid tumor such as melanoma, head and neck, liver or kidney cancer. The chain is built from TRBV13 and TRBJ2-3; no reliable D call. The CDR3 reads CASSLPPTDTQYF. CDR3 nucleotide sequence: TGTGCCAGCAGCTTACCCCCCACAGATACGCAGTATTTT.